Each of the 27 T cell receptor beta chains below was sequenced from the same sample in a study of CD8 T cells in ankylosing spondylitis (dated by TCRdb to about 2017). The library came from 5' RACE. Reads for this sample came from an Illumina HiSeq 2500. Using fastp at Q25 and MiXCR, TCRdb reprocessed the public reads and kept productive beta chains. Each CDR3 protein appears once, grouped with its most common genes and DNA. This sample lists about 330,000 distinct CDR3 sequences; 7.5% to 9% were detected once. 13% to 15% of the sample is in the top ten clones. The antigens of these receptors remain unknown. Points the paper makes about the study in general: Blood from ankylosing spondylitis patients appeared to be characterized by a TCR beta motif made up of under ten highly homologous amino acid variants.

Input material: blood, either unsorted or a sorted T cell fraction (not recorded which). The receptors originated from a male donor with ankylosing spondylitis.

This clonotype was seen repeatedly, ten times or more. The chain is built from TRBV11-2 and TRBJ2-4; 9 nucleotides align to TRBD1. Trimming took 6 bases from V and 4 from J; bases not matched to a gene: 7. CDR3 size: 15 residues. Looked up from germline, CDR1 is SGHAT and CDR2 is FQNNGV. As DNA, the CDR3 is TGTGCCAGCAGTTCACCCGGACAGGGGAAAAACATTCAGTACTTC. It encodes CASSSPGQGKNIQYF.

This clonotype has at least ten counts. The chain joins TRBV6-1 to TRBJ2-3; D gene unclear. Germline V gene lookup returns CDR1 MNHNS and CDR2 SASEGT. Trimming pared 4 bases from V and 1 base from J, leaving 12 bases between. The CDR3 is 15 residues long. The CDR3 loop is CASSGVQAGTDTQYF. DNA of the CDR3: TGTGCCAGCAGTGGTGTCCAGGCCGGCACAGATACGCAGTATTTT.

This rearrangement joins TRBV10-3 to TRBJ1-1, with D possibly matching TRBD1 (6 bases). CDR1 is ENHRY and CDR2 is SYGVKD in the germline V gene. Trimming took 11 bases from V and 1 from J, leaving 14 bases between them. The CDR3 is 13 residues long. DNA of the CDR3: TGTGCCGCTTCCCTGACAGGGAACACTGAAGCTTTCTTT. Amino acids: CAASLTGNTEAFF.

This chain connects TRBV2 to TRBJ2-7; D gene unclear. V was trimmed by 10 bases and J by 6 bases, leaving 19 bases between them. Germline V gives CDR1 SNHLY, CDR2 FYNNEI. This CDR3 is built from 13 residues. This CDR3 is CAIRTFGPSEQYF. Written as DNA, the CDR3 is TGTGCCATCAGGACGTTTGGTCCTAGCGAGCAGTACTTC.

The V call is TRBV2, the J call TRBJ1-2; D not resolved. The CDR3 runs to 13 residues. V gave up 7 bases and J gave up 2 bases, with 11 bases separating them. Germline CDR1 SNHLY, CDR2 FYNNEI. CDR3 protein: CASTEMRNYGYTF. DNA for the CDR3: TGTGCCAGCACCGAGATGAGAAACTATGGCTACACCTTC.

This clonotype was detected many times. The chain is built from TRBV29-1 and TRBJ1-5; the D gene is possibly TRBD1 (5 bases). The V end lost 4 bases, the J end lost 0 bases, and 13 bases lay between the germline ends. The CDR3 length is 15 residues. Germline loops: CDR1 SQVTM, CDR2 ANQGSEA. Here the CDR3 reads CSVGGGRDSNQPQHF. The CDR3 coding sequence is TGCAGCGTTGGGGGCGGCAGGGATAGCAATCAGCCCCAGCATTTT. Together with reference TRBV29-1 and TRBJ1-5, the CDR3 gives the full variable domain: SAVISQKPSRDICQRGTSLTIQCQVDSQVTMMFWYRQQPGQSLTLIATANQGSEATYESGFVIDKFPISRPNLTFSTLTVSNMSPEDSSIYLCSVGGGRDSNQPQHFGDGTRLSIL.

The chain is built from TRBV30 and TRBJ2-2, with 13 bases lining up with TRBD2. Trimming took 1 base from V and 4 from J; bases not matched to a gene: 6. Germline assignment: CDR1 GTSNPN and CDR2 SVGIG (reference sequence). The length of the CDR3 is 17 residues. The CDR3 loop is CAWSAATSGRATGELFF. DNA for the CDR3: TGTGCCTGGAGTGCCGCCACTAGCGGGAGGGCCACCGGGGAGCTGTTTTTT.

This clonotype occurred a few times. This chain connects TRBV19 to TRBJ1-1, with D maybe TRBD1 (6 bases). Germline V gene sequence: CDR1 LNHDA, CDR2 SQIVND (reference sequence). CDR3 length equals 14 residues. The V gene lost 6 bases and the J gene lost 7 bases, with 18 bases spanning the gap. Written as DNA, the CDR3 is TGTGCCAGTAGCCCGGGCAGGGGAGGGAGTGAAGCTTTCTTT. Its translation is CASSPGRGGSEAFF. The full variable domain, in which reference TRBV19 and TRBJ1-1 provide the parts outside the CDR3, is DGGITQSPKYLFRKEGQNVTLSCEQNLNHDAMYWYRQDPGQGLRLIYYSQIVNDFQKGDIAEGYSVSREKKESFPLTVTSAQKNPTAFYLCASSPGRGGSEAFFGQGTRLTVV.

The chain combines TRBV28 with TRBJ2-3, with D tentatively TRBD2 (5 bases). This CDR3 spans 16 amino acids. CDR1 is MDHEN, CDR2 SYDVKM, per germline. V was pared by 6 bases and J by 1 base, with 17 bases between. CDR3 DNA: TGTGCCAGCAGCCCCGGGAATCGAGTGGGCACAGATACGCAGTATTTT. It encodes CASSPGNRVGTDTQYF.

This chain connects TRBV10-3 to TRBJ2-5; the D is unclear. This CDR3 has 16 residues. CDR1 ENHRY and CDR2 SYGVKD come from the germline V gene. V lost 3 bases and J lost 2, with 16 bases in between. The CDR3 DNA is TGTGCCATCAGTGACCTGGTTGGGGAAGCACAAGAGACCCAGTACTTC. Its translation is CAISDLVGEAQETQYF.

This clonotype was detected a few times. The chain's CDR3 is CASSPFGTDSNTGELFF. Here the CDR3 DNA reads TGTGCCAGCAGCCCCTTCGGGACAGACTCGAACACCGGGGAGCTGTTTTTT. This chain joins TRBV11-3 and TRBJ2-2; 7 bases are shared with TRBD1. The junction had 9 bases not matched to a gene; V was cut back by 5 bases and J by 0 bases. The germline gives CDR1 SGHNT, CDR2 YENEEA. The CDR3 runs to 17 residues.

There are a few counts of this clonotype. The chain employs TRBV7-3 and TRBJ2-3, with a weak D call TRBD2 (6 bases). Germline CDR1 SGHTA, CDR2 FQGTGA. The CDR3 loop spans 16 amino acids. The V end was cut by 2 bases, the J end by 2 bases, with 14 bases between. For the CDR3, the DNA is TGTGCCAGCAGCTTACTGGGTAGCGGAGACACAGATACGCAGTATTTT. Translated, it gives CASSLLGSGDTDTQYF.

In its sample, this clonotype was seen a few times. This sequence joins TRBV6-1 and TRBJ2-1; TRBD2 might be the D (5 bases). The CDR3 extends over 15 amino acids. Germline-derived CDR1 and CDR2 are MNHNS and SASEGT. The V end was cut by 3 bases, the J end by 6 bases, with 15 bases between. The CDR3 coding sequence is TGTGCCAGCAGTGACCCGGGAAACGGGATCAATGAGCAGTTCTTC. It specifies CASSDPGNGINEQFF.

This clonotype was seen only a few times. The chain links TRBV6-2 or TRBV6-3 to TRBJ2-2, with 7 nucleotides matching TRBD2. Germline V gene lookup returns CDR1 MNHEY and CDR2 SVGEGT. The CDR3 is 16 residues long. The V and J ends lost 0 bases and 2 bases, in that order; junction bases with no gene match: 3. The CDR3 DNA reads as TGTGCCAGCAGTTACTCGACTAGCCCCAACACCGGGGAGCTGTTTTTT. This translates into CASSYSTSPNTGELFF.

The genes are TRBV4-1 and TRBJ2-7; 12 bases line up with TRBD2. The CDR3 is made up of 16 amino acids. V trimming: 4 bases; J trimming: 4 bases; junction bases outside the gene matches: 8. CDR1 and CDR2 from the germline V gene are MGHRA and YSYEKL. This chain's CDR3 is CASSPSTSGSRYEQYF. The CDR3 nucleotides are TGCGCCAGCAGCCCCTCGACTAGCGGGAGCCGTTACGAGCAGTACTTC.

This clonotype was found once. V usage is TRBV5-1 and J usage is TRBJ1-1, with D tentatively TRBD1 (6 bases). V lost 3 bases, J lost 2 bases, and 8 bases lay in between. Germline CDR1 and CDR2: SGHRS and YFSETQ. The CDR3 spans 13 residues. In DNA, the CDR3 is TGCGCCAGCAGCTCGGACAGTAACACTGAAGCTTTCTTT. This sequence encodes CASSSDSNTEAFF.

V usage is TRBV5-5 and J usage is TRBJ2-2; 14 bases match TRBD2. The CDR3 contains 16 residues. Germline V gives CDR1 SGHKS, CDR2 YYEKEE (reference sequence). V was clipped by 4 bases and J by 3 bases; unmatched bases: 2. CDR3 loop: CASSRTSGRHTGELFF. In nucleotides, the CDR3 is TGTGCCAGCAGCCGGACTAGCGGGAGGCACACCGGGGAGCTGTTTTTT.

The chain joins TRBV10-3 to TRBJ2-1, with 11 bases matching TRBD2. CDR1 and CDR2 (germline): ENHRY, SYGVKD. This CDR3 spans 16 amino acids. V shed 0 bases and J 8 bases; nucleotides not matched to a gene: 6. In DNA form, the CDR3 reads TGTGCCATCAGTGAGTCTACTAGCGGGAGTGGGTATGAGCAGTTCTTC. This gives the protein CAISESTSGSGYEQFF.

This clonotype was seen a handful of times. V gene TRBV6-5 combines with J gene TRBJ1-2; no clear D. Germline assignment: CDR1 MNHEY and CDR2 SVGAGI. The V end was cut by 2 bases, the J end by 0 bases, with 7 bases between. This CDR3 comprises 14 residues. As DNA, the CDR3 is TGTGCCAGCAGTTACGTACAGACTAACTATGGCTACACCTTC. Its translation: CASSYVQTNYGYTF.

This chain uses TRBV5-1 with TRBJ2-1, with D perhaps TRBD2 (5 bases). Trimming removed 7 bases at V and 0 bases at J, with 14 bases between. Germline-derived CDR1 and CDR2 are SGHRS and YFSETQ. The CDR3 runs 15 residues. In DNA, the CDR3 is TGCGCCAGCTTTCCCGGGGTGAGCTCCTACAATGAGCAGTTCTTC. Encoded protein: CASFPGVSSYNEQFF.

J is TRBJ2-5 and V is TRBV3-1; D ambiguous. Germline V CDR1 and CDR2: LGHDT, YNNKEL (reference sequence). Trimming took off 7 bases at V and 2 bases at J, with 17 bases between the two ends. The CDR3 contains 15 residues. CDR3 nucleotide sequence: TGTGCCAGCACCAGAAGTTTCAGCGAACAAGAGACCCAGTACTTC. Translating gives CASTRSFSEQETQYF.

This clonotype was seen more than once but under ten times. The chain couples TRBV28 to TRBJ1-2, with 8 bases matching TRBD1. Unmatched junction bases numbered 6, after V lost 6 bases and J lost 3 bases. Germline values: CDR1 MDHEN, CDR2 SYDVKM. This CDR3 is built from 14 residues. The CDR3 region has the DNA TGTGCCAGCAGCCGGACAGGGTTTGACTATGGCTACACCTTC. This translates into CASSRTGFDYGYTF.

This clonotype turned up a few times. This chain connects TRBV20-1 to TRBJ2-5, with D unresolved. The germline gives CDR1 DFQATT, CDR2 SNEGSKA (reference sequence). Trimming took 5 bases from V and 2 from J, leaving 9 bases between them. This CDR3 has 12 amino acids. This CDR3 is CSAPYSQETQYF. CDR3 in DNA: TGCAGTGCTCCATACTCGCAAGAGACCCAGTACTTC.

This clonotype has at least ten counts. V is TRBV10-3 and J is TRBJ2-7; 7 nucleotides match TRBD1. Germline V CDR1 and CDR2: ENHRY, SYGVKD. V trimming: 9 bases; J trimming: 2 bases; junction bases outside the gene matches: 7. The CDR3 sequence is 13 residues long. The CDR3, as DNA: TGTGCCATAGGACAGGAGACCACCTACGAGCAGTACTTC. Translation gives CAIGQETTYEQYF.

This clonotype was seen a handful of times. V and J are TRBV7-9 and TRBJ2-7; the match to TRBD2 covers 9 bases. Germline V gene lookup returns CDR1 SEHNR and CDR2 FQNEAQ (reference sequence). The CDR3 totals 17 residues. J gave up 5 bases and V 5 bases, and 16 bases lay outside the gene matches. CDR3 region: CASSPDRPAREGNEQYF. For the CDR3, the DNA is TGTGCCAGCAGCCCTGATCGCCCGGCGCGGGAGGGGAACGAGCAGTACTTC.

This clonotype has at least ten counts. The chain couples TRBV3-1 to TRBJ1-1; weak D call: TRBD1 (5 bases). The CDR3 is 14 residues long. Germline CDR1 reads LGHDT; CDR2 reads YNNKEL (reference sequence). V was clipped by 4 bases and J by 10 bases, with 19 bases between them. CDR3 loop: CASSPGRGLRGAFF. DNA for the CDR3: TGTGCCAGCAGCCCGGGGAGGGGCCTTAGAGGAGCTTTCTTT.

This clonotype has a handful of counts. V is TRBV7-9 and J is TRBJ1-5; D not resolved. Germline-derived CDR1 and CDR2 are SEHNR and FQNEAQ (reference sequence). This CDR3 contains 15 residues. Trimming shortened V by 1 base and J by 3 bases, and 10 bases separated the two germline ends. CDR3 sequence (DNA): TGTGCCAGCAGCTTAGAAGAGGGCCCCAATCAGCCCCAGCATTTT. Translated, it gives CASSLEEGPNQPQHF.